The 20 T cell receptor beta chains presented below share a single source sample, sequenced in a study of cytomegalovirus exposure and HLA in healthy donors. The PCR ran on 60 Vbeta and 13 Jbeta primers. Data came from immunoSEQ multiplex PCR; TCRdb stores just in-frame clones and leaves some out. The sample lists about 130,000 clones, over 60% seen once, with about 2.6% in the top ten. Sequencing was performed on PBMCs. Receptors originate from a human donor in good health.

The rearrangement joins TRBV5-4 to TRBJ1-2; TRBD1 is a possible D gene (6 bases). The CDR3 covers 14 residues. Between the trimmed V and J ends, which lost 0 bases and 4 bases, there was a span of 10 bases. Per germline, CDR1 SGHNT and CDR2 YYREEE (reference sequence). CDR3 region: CASSLAGVPYGYTF. The CDR3 region has the DNA TGTGCCAGCAGCTTGGCAGGGGTTCCCTATGGCTACACCTTC.

In this sample, this clone turned up a few times. This chain joins TRBV9 and TRBJ2-1, with D possibly being TRBD2 (5 bases). This CDR3 is built from 15 residues. Germline CDR1 SGDLS, CDR2 YYNGEE. V was pared by 4 bases and J by 5 bases, with 16 bases between. CDR3 sequence: CASSLRETYHNEQFF. DNA of the CDR3: TGTGCCAGCAGCCTAAGGGAGACTTACCACAATGAGCAGTTCTTC.

The chain employs TRBV2 and TRBJ2-5; TRBD1 matches 10 bases. The J call may be wrong; the DNA end is better matched by TRBJ2-7. The CDR3 loop spans 15 amino acids. Germline assignment: CDR1 SNHLY and CDR2 FYNNEI. CDR3 DNA: TGTGCCAGTCAAACACCGGGACAGGGGAGCTACGAGCAGTACTTC. As protein: CASQTPGQGSYEQYF.

V gene TRBV29-1 combines with J gene TRBJ2-1; 8 nucleotides match TRBD1. In germline, CDR1 is SQVTM, CDR2 ANQGSEA. The CDR3 totals 9 residues. The J segment lost 15 bases and the V segment lost 6 bases, leaving 4 bases of the junction unmatched. Here the CDR3 reads CSVDRVPFF. CDR3 coding DNA: TGCAGCGTGGACAGGGTCCCGTTCTTC.

This clone was seen once. The chain uses TRBV2 and TRBJ1-4; tentative D call: TRBD1 (6 bases). With 3 bases removed from V and 8 bases from J, the gap between germline ends came to 19 bases. This CDR3 is built from 16 residues. The germline gives CDR1 SNHLY, CDR2 FYNNEI. Here the CDR3 DNA reads TGTGCCAGCAGTGATAGGCTCGGGCAGGGGATGGAAAAACTGTTTTTT. Protein product: CASSDRLGQGMEKLFF.

The chain is built from TRBV7-9 and TRBJ1-4, with D perhaps matching TRBD1 (5 bases). CDR3 length equals 12 residues. CDR1 and CDR2 (germline): SEHNR, FQNEAQ (reference sequence). V shed 8 bases and J shed 5 bases, with 9 bases lying between them. CDR3 amino acids: CASGAGNEKLFF. The DNA of the CDR3 is TGTGCCAGCGGGGCCGGAAATGAAAAACTGTTTTTT.

The chain links TRBV29-1 to TRBJ1-1; D perhaps matches TRBD1 (6 bases). The CDR3 sequence is 14 residues long. Germline CDR1 is SQVTM and CDR2 is ANQGSEA. Between the trimmed V and J ends, which lost 1 base and 6 bases, there was a span of 15 bases. This chain's CDR3 is CSVEGGRGVSEAFF. CDR3 nucleotide sequence: TGCAGCGTTGAAGGGGGCAGGGGAGTATCTGAAGCTTTCTTT.

The rearrangement joins TRBV11-2 to TRBJ1-2, with a tentative D call TRBD1 (6 bases). The CDR3 sequence is 15 residues long. Trimming left V 5 bases short and J 0 bases short, with 13 bases between. The germline CDR1 and CDR2 sequences are SGHAT and FQNNGV. For the CDR3, the DNA is TGTGCCAGCAGCCCGGGGACACTGCCTAACTATGGCTACACCTTC. This gives the protein CASSPGTLPNYGYTF.

The rearrangement links TRBV6-1 to TRBJ2-2, with 10 bases matching TRBD2. The junction had 3 bases not matched to a gene; V was cut back by 6 bases and J by 2 bases. Germline V gene data show CDR1 as MNHNS and CDR2 as SASEGT. There are 15 residues in the CDR3. The chain's CDR3 is CASRWTSGNTGELFF. CDR3 DNA sequence: TGTGCCAGCAGGTGGACTAGCGGAAACACCGGGGAGCTGTTTTTT.

About this clone: Other nucleotide sequences in the sample specify the same CDR3. V and J are TRBV19 and TRBJ2-7; a possible D gene is TRBD1 (6 bases). Trimming removed 1 base from V and 1 base from J, with 8 bases in between. Germline CDR1 LNHDA, CDR2 SQIVND (reference sequence). CDR3 length equals 14 residues. CDR3: CASSIGTGSYEQYF. In nucleotides, the CDR3 is TGTGCCAGTAGTATAGGTACAGGGTCCTACGAGCAGTACTTC. The full variable domain, completed using reference TRBV19 and TRBJ2-7, is DGGITQSPKYLFRKEGQNVTLSCEQNLNHDAMYWYRQDPGQGLRLIYYSQIVNDFQKGDIAEGYSVSREKKESFPLTVTSAQKNPTAFYLCASSIGTGSYEQYFGPGTRLTVT.

This chain connects TRBV7-9 to TRBJ1-2, with TRBD1 as a possible D gene (6 bases). The germline V gene has CDR1 SEHNR and CDR2 FQNEAQ (reference sequence). V was cut by 0 bases and J by 8 bases, with 16 bases left in between. The CDR3 length is 15 residues. The CDR3 region has the DNA TGTGCCAGCAGCTTAGCGAACACAGGGATAAGGGGCTACACCTTC. As protein: CASSLANTGIRGYTF.

This clone was found once. V and J are TRBV11-2 and TRBJ2-3; tentatively, D is TRBD2 (5 bases). The germline V gene encodes CDR1 SGHAT and CDR2 FQNNGV. The germline V and J ends were trimmed by 3 bases and 1 base, with 11 bases remaining between them. This CDR3 spans 15 amino acids. The CDR3 nucleotides read TGTGCCAGCAGCTTTAAGGGAGACGGCACAGATACGCAGTATTTT. Amino acids: CASSFKGDGTDTQYF. Looking up the rest from reference TRBV11-2 and TRBJ2-3 gives the full variable domain: EAGVAQSPRYKIIEKRQSVAFWCNPISGHATLYWYQQILGQGPKLLIQFQNNGVVDDSQLPKDRFSAERLKGVDSTLKIQPAKLEDSAVYLCASSFKGDGTDTQYFGPGTRLTVL.

The rearrangement links TRBV30 to TRBJ1-1; the D is unclear. V lost 1 base and J 0 bases, leaving 9 bases between the germline ends. The CDR3 covers 14 residues. Germline V gene data show CDR1 as GTSNPN and CDR2 as SVGIG (reference sequence). CDR3 protein: CAWSAITVNTEAFF. CDR3 coding DNA: TGTGCCTGGAGTGCGATTACAGTGAACACTGAAGCTTTCTTT.

DNA of the CDR3: TGTGCCAGCAGGTGGTTAGACGAGCAGTACTTC. Translated, it gives CASRWLDEQYF. The genes are TRBV28 and TRBJ2-7; D not certain. The CDR3 runs 11 residues. With 6 bases removed from V and 5 bases from J, the gap between germline ends came to 8 bases. Germline values: CDR1 MDHEN, CDR2 SYDVKM.

This chain uses TRBV29-1 with TRBJ2-7; perhaps TRBD1 as D (6 bases). This CDR3 region has 16 residues. V was pared by 6 bases and J by 0 bases, with 21 bases between. Germline values: CDR1 SQVTM, CDR2 ANQGSEA. CDR3 sequence reads: CSVLRGPNLSSYEQYF. CDR3 DNA sequence: TGCAGCGTCCTCAGGGGACCGAATTTGAGCTCCTACGAGCAGTACTTC.

This rearrangement joins TRBV6-6 to TRBJ1-1, with D hard to call. The CDR3 has 13 residues. From germline, CDR1 is MNHNY and CDR2 SVGAGI (reference sequence). Trimming took off 2 bases at V and 3 bases at J, with 7 bases between the two ends. The CDR3 here is CASSYLSHTEAFF. The CDR3 nucleotides read TGTGCCAGCAGTTACCTGTCCCACACTGAAGCTTTCTTT.

The genes are TRBV28 and TRBJ2-2; D not certain. CDR3 size: 14 residues. Germline V gene sequence: CDR1 MDHEN, CDR2 SYDVKM. V dropped 1 base and J dropped 6 bases, with 9 bases sitting between them. CDR3 protein: CASSLSGVPGELFF. The CDR3 nucleotides are TGTGCCAGCAGTTTATCCGGAGTACCCGGGGAGCTGTTTTTT.

This chain connects TRBV6-5 to TRBJ2-3; D is perhaps TRBD2 (5 bases). The CDR3 loop spans 15 amino acids. Germline assignment: CDR1 MNHEY and CDR2 SVGAGI. V lost 6 bases, J lost 4 bases, and 17 bases lay in between. The CDR3 bases are TGTGCCAGCAGGAGGGCAGCCACAACGGCAGATACGCAGTATTTT. As protein: CASRRAATTADTQYF.

The chain has TRBV5-4 and TRBJ2-7, with 7 nucleotides matching TRBD1. Germline CDR1 and CDR2: SGHNT and YYREEE (reference sequence). This CDR3 is built from 17 residues. Unmatched junction bases numbered 13, after V lost 3 bases and J lost 1 base. DNA for the CDR3: TGTGCCAGCAGCTCGGCTCCGGGACAGAAAAGTTCCTACGAGCAGTACTTC. Its translation is CASSSAPGQKSSYEQYF. The entire variable domain, with the rest obtained from reference TRBV5-4 and TRBJ2-7, is as follows: ETGVTQSPTHLIKTRGQQVTLRCSSQSGHNTVSWYQQALGQGPQFIFQYYREEENGRGNFPPRFSGLQFPNYSSELNVNALELDDSALYLCASSSAPGQKSSYEQYFGPGTRLTVT.

As regards this clone: The junction does not match germline at one end; this may be a read error. The CDR3 DNA follows: TGCGCCAGCAGCCAAGAGCCAGGGATACTGAACACTGAAGCTTTCTTT. As protein: CASSQEPGILNTEAFF. This sequence joins TRBV7-2 and TRBJ1-1; TRBD1 is a possible D gene (5 bases). Germline lookup yields CDR1 SGHTA and CDR2 FQGNSA. This CDR3 comprises 16 residues.